This paragraph covers one TCR beta chain sequence. Antigen unknown. This entry is derived from a study of shared clonotypes between healthy human individuals. Study-level results: The study generally estimated greater richness for naive than memory subsets. In contrast to clonotypes shared by all four donors, non-shared clonotypes had lower generation probabilities.

Recent vaccinations or acute infections were absent in the healthy HIV-negative adult donors. Deep-level assay runs were performed. TCRdb keeps only in-frame clones here, not all; method: immunoSEQ multiplex PCR. The table has some 2,100,000 clones, 90% to 96% seen once. Germline CDR1 and CDR2: GTSNPN and SVGIG (reference sequence). The CDR3 contains 14 residues. V was shortened by 3 bases and J by 2 bases, with 12 bases between the two germline ends. V usage is TRBV30 and J usage is TRBJ2-3; D possibly corresponds to TRBD1 (6 bases). The source of this sequence is a man younger than 35 in good health. Sequencing used naive CD4+ T cells sorted from blood. The subset was: CD45RA+ positively selected. The CDR3 DNA reads TGTGCCTGGAGCGATGGACAGCACACAGATACGCAGTATTTT. Residues: CAWSDGQHTDTQYF.